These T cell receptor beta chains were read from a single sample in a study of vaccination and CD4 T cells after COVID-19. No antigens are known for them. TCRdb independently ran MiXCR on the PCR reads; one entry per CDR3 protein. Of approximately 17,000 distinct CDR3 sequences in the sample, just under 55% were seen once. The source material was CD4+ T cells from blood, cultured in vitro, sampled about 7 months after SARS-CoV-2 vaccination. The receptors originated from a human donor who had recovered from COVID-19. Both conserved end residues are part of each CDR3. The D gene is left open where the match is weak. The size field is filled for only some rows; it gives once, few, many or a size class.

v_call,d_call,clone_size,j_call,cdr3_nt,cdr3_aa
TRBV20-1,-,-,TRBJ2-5,TGCAGTGCTAGTCGGGGGGCGGGCCTTGAGACCCAGTACTTC,CSASRGAGLETQYF
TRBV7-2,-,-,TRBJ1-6,TGTGCCATCGGAGTGGGGCCTAATTCACCCCTCCACTTT,CAIGVGPNSPLHF
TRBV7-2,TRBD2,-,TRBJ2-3,TGTGCCAGCAGCTTAAGTGGAGCGGGGAGCACAGATACGCAGTATTTT,CASSLSGAGSTDTQYF
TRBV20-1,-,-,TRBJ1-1,TGCAGTGCTAGTCGGCGAGGGGTAGGGAACACTGAAGCTTTCTTT,CSASRRGVGNTEAFF
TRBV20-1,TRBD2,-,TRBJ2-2,TGCAGTGCTCGTACGGGGGGGAACACCGGGGAGCTGTTTTTT,CSARTGGNTGELFF
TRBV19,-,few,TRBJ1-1,TGTGCCAGTAGCGTACAGAGGAACACTGAAGCTTTCTTT,CASSVQRNTEAFF
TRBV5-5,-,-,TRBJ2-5,TGTGCCAGCAGCTTGGAAGGGACCATGGAAGAGACCCAGTACTTC,CASSLEGTMEETQYF
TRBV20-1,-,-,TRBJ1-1,TGCAGTGCCGCCAGACAGACGAACACTGAAGCTTTCTTT,CSAARQTNTEAFF
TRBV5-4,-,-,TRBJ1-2,TGTGCCAGCAGCTTGTACTTGGGGACTGGCTACACCTTC,CASSLYLGTGYTF
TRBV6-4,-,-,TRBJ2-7,TGTGCCAGCAGTGTCCCCAGGGGCAAGCAGTACTTC,CASSVPRGKQYF
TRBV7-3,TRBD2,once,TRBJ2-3,TGTGCCAGCAGCCCCGGTAGCGGGATGGGGTCAGATACGCAGTATTTT,CASSPGSGMGSDTQYF
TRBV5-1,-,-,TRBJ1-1,TGCGCCAGCAGCTTGGGGGGCTCGGGTATGAACACTGAAGCTTTCTTT,CASSLGGSGMNTEAFF
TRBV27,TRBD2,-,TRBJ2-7,TGTGCCAGCAGTTCGCCGGGACTAGCGGCCTACGAGCAGTACTTC,CASSSPGLAAYEQYF
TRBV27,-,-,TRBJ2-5,TGTGCCAGCCGCCGTGGAGGGTTAGGGGGAGAGACCCAGTACTTC,CASRRGGLGGETQYF
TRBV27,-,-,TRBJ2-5,TGTGCCAGCAGTTTTTCCGGGACCGCCCAGTACTTC,CASSFSGTAQYF
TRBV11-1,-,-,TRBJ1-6,TGTGCCAGCAGCTTAGGGGTCTTGGATAATTCACCCCTCCACTTT,CASSLGVLDNSPLHF
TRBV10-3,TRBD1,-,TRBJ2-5,TGTGCCATCAGTACCGACAGGGGGGGAGAGACCCAGTACTTC,CAISTDRGGETQYF
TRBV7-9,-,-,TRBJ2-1,TGTGCCAGCAGCTTAGGTTTATCGCCGGGACAAACTCCCGCCGAGTTCTTC,CASSLGLSPGQTPAEFF
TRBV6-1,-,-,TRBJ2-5,TGTGCCAGCAGCTTCTTTGGCGGGCCCCAAGAGACCCAGTACTTC,CASSFFGGPQETQYF
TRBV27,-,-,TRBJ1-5,TGTGCCAGCAGTTTACAAGGGACTAATCAGCCCCAGCATTTT,CASSLQGTNQPQHF
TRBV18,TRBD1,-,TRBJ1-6,TGTGCCAGCTCACCAGTCCCGGGACAGGATTCACCCCTCCACTTT,CASSPVPGQDSPLHF
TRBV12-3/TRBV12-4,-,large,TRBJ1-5,TGTGCCAGCAGCCCCCTGGACGGGCCCCAGCATTTT,CASSPLDGPQHF
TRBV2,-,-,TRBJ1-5,TGTGCCAGCAAGAGACAAAGCAATCAGCCCCAGCATTTT,CASKRQSNQPQHF
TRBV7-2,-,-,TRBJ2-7,TGTGCCAGCAGCCGTAGTCGTAGTCTTTACGAGCAGTACTTC,CASSRSRSLYEQYF
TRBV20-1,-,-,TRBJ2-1,TGCAGTGCTAAGCCGTCGGGCGGGTTCCTCCCGACTTACAATGAGCAGTTCTTC,CSAKPSGGFLPTYNEQFF
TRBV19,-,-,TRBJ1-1,TGTGCCAGTAGTATAGGCCGTTGGTCCACTGAAGCTTTCTTT,CASSIGRWSTEAFF
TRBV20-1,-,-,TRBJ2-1,TGCAGTGCCACGCCCGAGAGCTCCTACAATGAGCAGTTCTTC,CSATPESSYNEQFF
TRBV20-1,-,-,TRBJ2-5,TGCAGCGGCGTCGTCGCCATCGGCCAGACCCAGTACTTC,CSGVVAIGQTQYF
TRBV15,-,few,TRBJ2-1,TGTGCCACCAGCAGAGATCTACGTACTGAGCAGTTCTTC,CATSRDLRTEQFF
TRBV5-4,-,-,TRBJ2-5,TGTGCCAGCAGCTTCCCCGGGGCCCAGCAAGAGACCCAGTACTTC,CASSFPGAQQETQYF
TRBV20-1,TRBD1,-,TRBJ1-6,TGCAGTGCCCCCGGACAGGGGAGCAATTCACCCCTCCACTTT,CSAPGQGSNSPLHF
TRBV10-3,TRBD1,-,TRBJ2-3,TGTGCCATCAGTGGACGGGACAGGGGAACGGATACGCAGTATTTT,CAISGRDRGTDTQYF
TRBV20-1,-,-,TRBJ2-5,TGCAGTGCTACCCCTCGTCCAGGAGTTCACGAGACCCAGTACTTC,CSATPRPGVHETQYF
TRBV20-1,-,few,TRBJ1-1,TGCAGTGCTAGTATCTGGCAGGGGAACACTGAAGCTTTCTTT,CSASIWQGNTEAFF
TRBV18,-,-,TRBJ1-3,TGTGCCAGCTCAAACAACCACGGAAACACCATATATTTT,CASSNNHGNTIYF
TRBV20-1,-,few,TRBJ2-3,TGCAGTGCCCCCCCCCGGACTACAGATACGCAGTATTTT,CSAPPRTTDTQYF
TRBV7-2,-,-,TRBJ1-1,TGTGCCAGCAGCCCACAGTTCGGCAGATACACTGAAGCTTTCTTT,CASSPQFGRYTEAFF
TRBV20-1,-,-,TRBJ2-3,TGCAGTGCTAGGGTTCCTGGAACAGATACGCAGTATTTT,CSARVPGTDTQYF
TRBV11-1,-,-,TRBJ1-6,TGTGCCAGCAGCCTACCGGGCCTGGGGTCACCCCTCCACTTT,CASSLPGLGSPLHF
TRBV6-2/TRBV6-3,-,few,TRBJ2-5,TGTGCCAGCAGTTACGTGTTTCAAGAGACCCAGTACTTC,CASSYVFQETQYF
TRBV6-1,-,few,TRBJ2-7,TGTGCCAGCAGGGTAAAACCTCGCTCCTACGAGCAGTACTTC,CASRVKPRSYEQYF
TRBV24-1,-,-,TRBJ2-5,TGTGCCACCAGTGATGGGGTTAAAGAGACCCAGTACTTC,CATSDGVKETQYF
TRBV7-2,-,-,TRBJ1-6,TGTGCCAGCAGCTCACGGCAGGAGACACCCCTCCACTTT,CASSSRQETPLHF
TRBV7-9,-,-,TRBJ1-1,TGTGCCAGCAGCTTAGAAGGGGCATCTGAAGCTTTCTTT,CASSLEGASEAFF
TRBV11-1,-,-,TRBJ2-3,TGTGCCAGCAGCGTACCATCTCTCGGCACAGATACGCAGTATTTT,CASSVPSLGTDTQYF
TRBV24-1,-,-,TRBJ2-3,TGTGCCACCAGTGATCCACGGGCCCACGGAGATACGCAGTATTTT,CATSDPRAHGDTQYF
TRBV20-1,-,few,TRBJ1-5,TGCAGTGCGGAGGGGGACAGCAATCAGCCCCAGCATTTT,CSAEGDSNQPQHF
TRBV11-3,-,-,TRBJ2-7,TGTGCCAGCAGCTCAAAGCGGAGTGCCCCCTACTTC,CASSSKRSAPYF
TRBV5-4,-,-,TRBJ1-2,TGTGCCAGCAGCTTGGTAGGAGGGGGTCCGAGCTATGGCTACACCTTC,CASSLVGGGPSYGYTF
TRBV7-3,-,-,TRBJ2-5,TGTGCCAGCAGCCCCGCGAACAGCCACGCGACCCAGTACTTC,CASSPANSHATQYF
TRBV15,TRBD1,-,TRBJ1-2,TGTGCCACCAGCAGAGATAAGGGACAGAACTATGGCTACACCTTC,CATSRDKGQNYGYTF
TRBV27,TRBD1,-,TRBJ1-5,TGTGCCAGCAGGGGGACAGGGGTTAATCAGCCCCAGCATTTT,CASRGTGVNQPQHF
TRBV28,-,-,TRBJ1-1,TGTGCCAGCAGTGCGCCGGGCTGGGGAACTGAAGCTTTCTTT,CASSAPGWGTEAFF
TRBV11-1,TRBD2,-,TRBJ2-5,TGTGCCAGCAGCATCAGACTAGCGGGGGGCATCGAGACCCAGTACTTC,CASSIRLAGGIETQYF